This T cell receptor (beta chain) is from a study of response to subunit inactivated influenza vaccine. Findings and caveats of the study: A suggestion made by the authors is that each seasonal influenza vaccination recruits few new T cells.

Each CDR3 protein gets one entry after TCRdb re-called the RT-PCR reads with MiXCR. The top ten hold approximately 10% of the sample, which has about 650,000 distinct CDR3 sequences, approximately 14% seen once. The germline gives CDR1 SNHLY, CDR2 FYNNEI. V trimming: 1 base; J trimming: 5 bases; junction bases outside the gene matches: 7. The CDR3 runs 16 residues. For this clonotype: The target antigen is unknown.

This chain joins TRBV2 and TRBJ2-2; TRBD1 agrees at 7 bases. Sequencing used PBMCs from blood, obtained 11 to 12 days after vaccination. The source is a man aged 45 to 65 who received an inactivated influenza vaccine. Written as DNA, the CDR3 is TGTGCCAGCAGTGAAGTTCGACAGGGTAGAACCGGGGAGCTGTTTTTT. Amino acids: CASSEVRQGRTGELFF.